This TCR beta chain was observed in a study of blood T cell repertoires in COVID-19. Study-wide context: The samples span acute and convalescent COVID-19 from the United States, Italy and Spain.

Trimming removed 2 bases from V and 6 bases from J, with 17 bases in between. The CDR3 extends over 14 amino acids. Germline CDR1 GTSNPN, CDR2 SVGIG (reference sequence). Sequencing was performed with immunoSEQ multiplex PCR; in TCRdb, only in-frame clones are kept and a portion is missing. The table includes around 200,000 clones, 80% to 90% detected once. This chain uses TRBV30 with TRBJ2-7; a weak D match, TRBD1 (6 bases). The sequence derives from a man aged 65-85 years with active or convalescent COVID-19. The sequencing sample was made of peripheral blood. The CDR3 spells CAWSLNRVQGEQYF. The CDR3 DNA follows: TGTGCCTGGAGTCTCAACAGGGTGCAGGGCGAGCAGTACTTC.